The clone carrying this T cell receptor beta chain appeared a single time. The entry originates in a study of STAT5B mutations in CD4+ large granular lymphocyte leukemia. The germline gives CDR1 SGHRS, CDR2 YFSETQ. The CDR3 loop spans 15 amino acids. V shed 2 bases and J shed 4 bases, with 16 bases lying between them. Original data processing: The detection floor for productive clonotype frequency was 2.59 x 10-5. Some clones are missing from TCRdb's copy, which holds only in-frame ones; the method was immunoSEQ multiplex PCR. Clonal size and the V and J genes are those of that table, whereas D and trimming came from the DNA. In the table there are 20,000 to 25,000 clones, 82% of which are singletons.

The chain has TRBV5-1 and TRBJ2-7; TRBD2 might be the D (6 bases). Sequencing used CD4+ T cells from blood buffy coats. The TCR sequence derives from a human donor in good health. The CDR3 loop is CASSFVPGVTYEQYF. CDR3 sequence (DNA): TGCGCCAGCAGCTTTGTTCCGGGAGTCACTTACGAGCAGTACTTC.